This TCR beta chain was obtained from a study of CD8 T cells in Susac syndrome. The RNA input was about 0.5 to 1 ug, and it was reverse transcribed with random hexamers. TCRdb passed the immunoSEQ multiplex PCR reads through MiXCR, listing each CDR3 protein once. The repertoire has 170,000 or so distinct CDR3 sequences, about 93% of them found once; the top ten carry around 0.1%. This CDR3 region has 15 residues. V shed 3 bases and J 0 bases; nucleotides not matched to a gene: 2. The germline gives CDR1 DFQATT, CDR2 SNEGSKA (reference sequence). The study sequenced TCR beta in blood CD8+ and CD4+ T cells.

This TCR was recovered from a human donor with multiple sclerosis. V and J are TRBV20-1 and TRBJ2-1; 10 bases match TRBD2. The sample taken for sequencing was CD4+ T cells from PBMCs. CDR3 protein: CSASASGSSYNEQFF. In DNA form, the CDR3 reads TGCAGTGCTAGCGCTAGCGGGAGCTCCTACAATGAGCAGTTCTTC.